A single TCR beta chain is shown here with its context. Its antigen is unidentified. This record belongs to a study of glioma-infiltrating T cells. Using RNA template, CDR3s of TCR alpha and beta were amplified with iRepertoire arm-PCR. For one-step reverse transcription and amplification, about 90-450 ng of tissue mRNA or PBMC total RNA was used. TCRdb passed the multiplex PCR reads through MiXCR, listing each CDR3 protein once. The sample comprises about 130,000 distinct CDR3 sequences, 20% to 25% of which are singletons, and about 30% rests with the top ten. Broader study findings: Tissue and blood shared very few CDR3 sequences. Above-expected tissue-blood divergence occurred in all gliomas, most in low-grade ones.

Per germline, CDR1 MDHEN and CDR2 SYDVKM. CDR3 size: 17 residues. With V trimmed by 4 bases and J by 2 bases, 10 bases remained unmatched. The chain is built from TRBV28 and TRBJ1-5; 8 positions match TRBD1. This TCR was sampled from a human donor with low-grade glioma or glioblastoma, undergoing nonglioma brain surgery, or in good health (not recorded which). What was sequenced was glioma tissue, nonneoplastic brain tissue, or PBMCs (not recorded which). The CDR3 is CASSSSQGASGNQPQHF. The CDR3, as DNA: TGTGCCAGCAGTTCCTCTCAGGGGGCGTCGGGCAATCAGCCCCAGCATTTT.